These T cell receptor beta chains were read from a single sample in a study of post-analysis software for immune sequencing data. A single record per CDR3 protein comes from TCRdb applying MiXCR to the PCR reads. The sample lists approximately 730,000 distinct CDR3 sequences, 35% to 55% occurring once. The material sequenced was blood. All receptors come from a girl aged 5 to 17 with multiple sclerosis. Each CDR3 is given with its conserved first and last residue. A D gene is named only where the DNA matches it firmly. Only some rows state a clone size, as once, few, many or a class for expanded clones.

TGTGCCAGCAGTTTTACTAGGAACACTGAAGCTTTCTTT	CASSFTRNTEAFF	13	TRBV12-3/TRBV12-4	TRBJ1-1	NA	NA
TGTGCCAGCAGCCCGACAGGTACTAGCACAGATACGCAGTATTTT	CASSPTGTSTDTQYF	15	TRBV5-5	TRBJ2-3	NA	NA
TGTGCCATCAGTGAGGCCCGAGAACAATCCTACGAGCAGTACTTC	CAISEAREQSYEQYF	15	TRBV10-3	TRBJ2-7	NA	NA
TGCAGCGTTGAACAGGGGACGAGCACTGAAGCTTTCTTT	CSVEQGTSTEAFF	13	TRBV29-1	TRBJ1-1	NA	NA
TGTGCCAGCAGCTTAGAGTCTTGGGACAGGGGGCATAATGAGCAGTTCTTC	CASSLESWDRGHNEQFF	17	TRBV7-9	TRBJ2-1	many	TRBD1
TGCAGCGTTGAAGGGGACAGCGACGAGCAGTACTTC	CSVEGDSDEQYF	12	TRBV29-1	TRBJ2-7	NA	TRBD1
TGTGCCACCCTACAGGGCCCCCTCTACAATGAGCAGTTCTTC	CATLQGPLYNEQFF	14	TRBV12-3/TRBV12-4	TRBJ2-1	NA	NA
TGCGCCAGCAGTGACCAGAACCGGCGTGGGAACGAGCAGTACTTC	CASSDQNRRGNEQYF	15	TRBV10-2	TRBJ2-7	NA	NA
TGTGCCAGCAGCTTTGCGGACGACGAGCAGTACTTC	CASSFADDEQYF	12	TRBV7-9	TRBJ2-7	NA	NA
TGTGCCAGCAGTGGACAGACTACAAGCCAAGAGACCCAGTACTTC	CASSGQTTSQETQYF	15	TRBV6-6	TRBJ2-5	NA	NA
TGTGCCAGCAGTCCGACACTCAGGTACACAGATACGCAGTATTTT	CASSPTLRYTDTQYF	15	TRBV6-6	TRBJ2-3	few	NA
TGTGCCAGCAGCTTAGGGGACAGGGGCCACGAGCAGTACTTC	CASSLGDRGHEQYF	14	TRBV7-9	TRBJ2-7	many	TRBD1
TGTGCCAGCCGAGCGAACCAAGAGACCCAGTACTTC	CASRANQETQYF	12	TRBV7-2	TRBJ2-5	many	NA
TGTGCCAGCAGCGTAGGAGATGCGGGAGGGCTGGATACGCAGTATTTT	CASSVGDAGGLDTQYF	16	TRBV9	TRBJ2-3	few	TRBD2
TGTGCCAGCAGCCCCCCGACTAGGGCTAGCGGGAGTATGGATGAGCAGTTCTTC	CASSPPTRASGSMDEQFF	18	TRBV7-2	TRBJ2-1	NA	TRBD2
TGTGCCAGCAGCTTAGACAGGGCTCGGCTGTTTTTT	CASSLDRARLFF	12	TRBV7-9	TRBJ1-4	NA	NA
TGCAGTGCTAGACGGCCGTCGAGCTCCTACAATGAGCAGTTCTTC	CSARRPSSSYNEQFF	15	TRBV20-1	TRBJ2-1	NA	NA
TGCAGCGTTGTCCTGGGTTACGAGCAGTACTTC	CSVVLGYEQYF	11	TRBV29-1	TRBJ2-7	few	NA
TGCGCCAGCAGCCAAGAATTGCAGACTCGAAGTTGGTACTTC	CASSQELQTRSWYF	14	TRBV4-1	TRBJ2-5	NA	NA
TGCGCCAGCAGCTCATCTAGCGGGAGACCCGATACGCAGTATTTT	CASSSSSGRPDTQYF	15	TRBV5-1	TRBJ2-3	few	TRBD2
TGTGCCAGCAGTGAGTACTGGACTAGTACCTACGAGCAGTACTTC	CASSEYWTSTYEQYF	15	TRBV6-1	TRBJ2-7	NA	TRBD2
TGCAGTTTTAGAGAGGGGACAGTTAACACTGAAGCTTTCTTT	CSFREGTVNTEAFF	14	TRBV20-1	TRBJ1-1	NA	TRBD1
TGTGCCAGCAGCCAAGGGACTAGCGGGGTCACCTACAATGAGCAGTTCTTC	CASSQGTSGVTYNEQFF	17	TRBV3-1	TRBJ2-1	NA	TRBD2
TGCAGTGCTAGAGATATACGTGGGGCGAGTAATTCACCCCTCCACTTT	CSARDIRGASNSPLHF	16	TRBV20-1	TRBJ1-6	NA	NA
TGTGCCAGCAGTTTTAGAGCTAACTATGGCTACACCTTC	CASSFRANYGYTF	13	TRBV12-3/TRBV12-4	TRBJ1-2	NA	NA
TGTGCCACCAGTGGGTCGCGGGAGGTATACAATGAGCAGTTCTTC	CATSGSREVYNEQFF	15	TRBV24-1	TRBJ2-1	NA	TRBD2
TGTGCTAGCAGCTTAGCAGGGACAGGCCAAGAGACCCAGTACTTC	CASSLAGTGQETQYF	15	TRBV7-7	TRBJ2-5	few	TRBD1
TGCAGTGTCGACAGGTCTTCTTCCTACGAGCAGTACTTC	CSVDRSSSYEQYF	13	TRBV20-1	TRBJ2-7	NA	NA
TGTGCCAGCAGCTTATTTTCAGGGGGCGCCTCAACCGGGGAGCTGTTTTTT	CASSLFSGGASTGELFF	17	TRBV7-3	TRBJ2-2	NA	TRBD1
TGTGCCAGCAGCTTAGCCCCCGCTAGCGGGACCACTCATGAGCAGTTCTTC	CASSLAPASGTTHEQFF	17	TRBV7-6	TRBJ2-1	few	TRBD2
TGTGCCAGCCTGGGGGGGGAAAACATTCAGTACTTC	CASLGGENIQYF	12	TRBV6-1	TRBJ2-4	NA	TRBD2
TGTGCCAGCAGCCGGATTTACTACAATGAGCAGTTCTTC	CASSRIYYNEQFF	13	TRBV5-6	TRBJ2-1	few	NA
TGCAGTGCTAGCGCTACTAGCGGGAGGCTCTACGAGCAGTACTTC	CSASATSGRLYEQYF	15	TRBV20-1	TRBJ2-7	NA	TRBD2
TGTGCCAGCAGCAAAGATGGGCCAGCCCCTTATGGCTACACCTTC	CASSKDGPAPYGYTF	15	TRBV21-1	TRBJ1-2	NA	NA
TGCGCCAGCAGCTGGAATACGGCTAGCGGGAGATGGCTGGGGGGGTTCTTC	CASSWNTASGRWLGGFF	17	TRBV5-1	TRBJ2-1	few	TRBD2
TGTGCCAGCAGCAATAGACAGGGGGGAGAGACCCAGTACTTC	CASSNRQGGETQYF	14	TRBV13	TRBJ2-5	few	TRBD1
TGTGCCAGCAGTTTTGGCGGGAGGCCGAACACCGGGGAGCTGTTTTTT	CASSFGGRPNTGELFF	16	TRBV7-3	TRBJ2-2	NA	TRBD2
TGTGCCAGCAGTCCGCTGCAGCGCCCCTACAATGAGCAGTTCTTC	CASSPLQRPYNEQFF	15	TRBV27	TRBJ2-1	few	NA
TGTGCCAGCAGCCAGAGAACTAGCGGGGGACGCACAGATACGCAGTATTTT	CASSQRTSGGRTDTQYF	17	TRBV3-1	TRBJ2-3	NA	TRBD2
TGTGCCAGCAACGGCCGGGATTCCAAAAACATTCAGTACTTC	CASNGRDSKNIQYF	14	TRBV3-1	TRBJ2-4	NA	NA
TGTGCCAGCAGCTTAATGCGGGAGGGGACCCAGTACTTC	CASSLMREGTQYF	13	TRBV7-9	TRBJ2-5	NA	TRBD2
TGTGCCAGCAGCTTAGACAGGGGGGGAGATTTCTCCTACGAACAGTACTTC	CASSLDRGGDFSYEQYF	17	TRBV11-2	TRBJ2-7	few	NA
TGCAGCACAGACCATGGGGACAGGGTGTCTCCCTACTATGGCTACACCTTC	CSTDHGDRVSPYYGYTF	17	TRBV29-1	TRBJ1-2	many	TRBD1
TGTGCCAGCAGCGTAGCGGCTAGCGGGACCACCTACAATGAGCAGTTCTTC	CASSVAASGTTYNEQFF	17	TRBV9	TRBJ2-1	NA	TRBD2
TGTGCCAGCAGTTTCCTGGGGACAGGCTACGAGCAGTACTTC	CASSFLGTGYEQYF	14	TRBV12-3/TRBV12-4	TRBJ2-7	NA	TRBD1
TGTGCCAGCAAAGTAACCATGAACACTGAAGCTTTCTTT	CASKVTMNTEAFF	13	TRBV7-9	TRBJ1-1	NA	NA
TGTGCCAGCTCCCCAGACAGGGGGGGCACTGAAGCTTTCTTT	CASSPDRGGTEAFF	14	TRBV18	TRBJ1-1	NA	TRBD1
TGTGCCACGATACAGGGCACTAACTATGGCTACACCTTC	CATIQGTNYGYTF	13	TRBV2	TRBJ1-2	NA	NA
TGTGCCAGCAGCGTAGCCACAGCCAACACCGGGGAGCTGTTTTTT	CASSVATANTGELFF	15	TRBV9	TRBJ2-2	NA	NA
TGCAGTGCTCATAGCGGGGGCAGCTCCTACGAGCAGTACTTC	CSAHSGGSSYEQYF	14	TRBV20-1	TRBJ2-7	NA	TRBD2
TGTGCCAGCAGCACGGACAGGGTATACGAGCAGTACTTC	CASSTDRVYEQYF	13	TRBV7-9	TRBJ2-7	once	TRBD1
TGTGCCAGCAGCTTAGAACTCGGACAGTTTGTGGGCTACACCTTC	CASSLELGQFVGYTF	15	TRBV7-2	TRBJ1-2	NA	NA
TGTGCCGGAGGGCGGGAGGACGCCCTCGATGAGCAGTTCTTC	CAGGREDALDEQFF	14	TRBV7-2	TRBJ2-1	NA	TRBD2
TGTGCCAGCAGGACGGGACAGACAGACTTATATGGCTACACCTTC	CASRTGQTDLYGYTF	15	TRBV6-6	TRBJ1-2	NA	TRBD1